This is a list of T cell receptor beta chains from one sample in a study of blood T cell repertoires in COVID-19. Libraries were prepared by immunoSEQ multiplex PCR; TCRdb keeps only in-frame clonotypes and omits some of them. The repertoire has roughly 180,000 clones, approximately 80% of them found once; the top ten carry under 15%. The sequencing sample was made of PBMCs or T cells enriched from blood (not recorded which). These receptors all come from a man aged 55 to 70 who had been exposed to COVID-19. Both conserved end residues are part of each CDR3. D genes are given only for firm matches.

15	TRBJ2-2	TRBV5-1	-	CASSLGQRDTGELFF	TGCGCCAGCAGCTTGGGACAGCGGGACACCGGGGAGCTGTTTTTT
15	TRBJ2-5	TRBV7-8	-	CASSPRPQGGETQYF	TGTGCCAGCAGCCCACGGCCCCAGGGTGGGGAGACCCAGTACTTC
17	TRBJ1-5	TRBV7-2	TRBD1	CASSLERGDRGGQPQHF	TGTGCCAGCAGCTTAGAGAGGGGGGACAGGGGAGGTCAGCCCCAGCATTTT
14	TRBJ2-7	TRBV10-3	-	CAISGDRSSYEQYF	TGTGCCATCAGCGGCGACAGGAGCTCCTACGAGCAGTACTTC
14	TRBJ1-4	TRBV3-1/TRBV3-2	-	CASSPDTSNEKLFF	TGTGCCAGCAGCCCGGACACCTCTAATGAAAAACTGTTTTTT
13	TRBJ2-7	TRBV11-2	-	CASSLSQDYEQYF	TGTGCCAGCAGCTTGTCACAAGACTACGAGCAGTACTTC
14	TRBJ2-7	TRBV11-3	-	CASSPSTGIGEQYF	TGTGCCAGCAGCCCTTCGACGGGGATCGGGGAGCAGTACTTC
14	TRBJ2-5	TRBV28	TRBD2	CASSLGREGKTQYF	TGTGCCAGCAGTTTGGGGCGGGAGGGCAAGACCCAGTACTTC
14	TRBJ2-1	TRBV6-5	TRBD2	CASRTSGGGNEQFF	TGTGCCAGCAGAACTAGCGGAGGAGGGAATGAGCAGTTCTTC
16	TRBJ2-1	TRBV27	TRBD2	CASSAPSGRVDNEQFF	TGTGCCAGCAGTGCCCCTAGCGGGAGGGTCGACAATGAGCAGTTCTTC
16	TRBJ2-3	TRBV7-2	TRBD2	CASSLVGGRASDTQYF	TGTGCCAGCAGCTTAGTGGGCGGGAGGGCCTCAGATACGCAGTATTTT
14	TRBJ2-7	TRBV27	TRBD2	CASSSGRAIYEQYF	TGTGCCAGCAGTAGCGGGAGGGCCATCTACGAGCAGTACTTC